A selection of T cell receptor beta chains follows, all from one sample in a study of T-cell reconstitution after alpha-beta-depleted transplantation in children. TCRdb ran MiXCR on the PCR reads and lists one entry per CDR3 protein. Of 700,000 to 850,000 distinct CDR3 sequences listed, about 16% are singletons. Specimen: PBMCs, mostly from graft donor cells, collected 360 days after TCRalphabeta/CD19-depleted stem cell transplant. The receptors shown here come from a male patient younger than 18 who had a stem cell transplant for acute lymphoblastic leukemia, so the T cells may come from the graft donor. The CDR3 runs from the conserved cysteine through the conserved F or W. A D gene is named only where the DNA matches it firmly. Size is stated for part of the rows, as once, few or many counts, or as a class when the clone is expanded.

d_call | j_call | clone_size | v_call | cdr3_aa | cdr3_nt
TRBD1 | TRBJ2-3 | . | TRBV5-1 | CASSQEGGGTQYF | TGCGCCAGCAGCCAAGAAGGGGGCGGTACGCAGTATTTT
. | TRBJ2-1 | . | TRBV12-5 | CASGLSQRNNEQFF | TGTGCTAGTGGCTTGTCCCAGCGTAACAATGAGCAGTTCTTC
. | TRBJ2-5 | . | TRBV29-1 | CSVEGGETQYF | TGCAGCGTTGAAGGTGGCGAGACCCAGTACTTC
TRBD2 | TRBJ2-7 | many | TRBV7-6 | CASSLGLAGYEQYF | TGTGCCAGCAGCCTCGGACTAGCGGGGTACGAGCAGTACTTC
. | TRBJ2-3 | few | TRBV29-1 | CSVPGNADTQYF | TGCAGCGTTCCGGGGAACGCAGATACGCAGTATTTT
. | TRBJ2-3 | few | TRBV11-1 | CASSFAGRTAGNTDTQYF | TGTGCCAGCAGCTTTGCGGGCAGGACAGCAGGGAACACAGATACGCAGTATTTT
TRBD1 | TRBJ1-2 | . | TRBV7-8 | CASSRSGGGYTF | TGTGCCAGCAGCCGGTCAGGGGGCGGCTACACCTTC
. | TRBJ2-3 | . | TRBV11-2 | CASSLPFRSPDTQYF | TGTGCCAGCAGCCTTCCGTTTAGAAGTCCAGATACGCAGTATTTT
. | TRBJ2-1 | . | TRBV29-1 | CSVESGSGQAYNEQFF | TGCAGCGTTGAATCGGGTAGCGGACAAGCCTACAATGAGCAGTTCTTC
TRBD2 | TRBJ2-5 | . | TRBV6-5 | CASSYVLAGRQETQYF | TGTGCCAGCAGTTACGTCCTAGCGGGACGGCAAGAGACCCAGTACTTC
. | TRBJ2-1 | many | TRBV5-1 | CATRDPQFF | TGCGCCACCCGGGACCCTCAGTTCTTC
. | TRBJ2-5 | many | TRBV7-6 | CASSLGTARETQYF | TGTGCCAGCAGCTTAGGGACAGCTAGAGAGACCCAGTACTTC
. | TRBJ2-1 | many | TRBV5-1 | CASSPRPEGESYNEQFF | TGCGCCAGCAGCCCCCGGCCCGAGGGGGAGTCCTACAATGAGCAGTTCTTC
. | TRBJ2-2 | few | TRBV10-3 | CAISLLDTGELFF | TGTGCCATCAGCCTCCTAGACACCGGGGAGCTGTTTTTT
TRBD2 | TRBJ2-1 | . | TRBV4-2 | CASSPTSGRALNEQFF | TGTGCCAGCAGCCCAACTAGCGGGAGGGCCCTCAATGAGCAGTTCTTC
. | TRBJ2-5 | few | TRBV10-3 | CAISYREETQYF | TGTGCCATCAGCTACAGGGAGGAGACCCAGTACTTC
. | TRBJ1-1 | few | TRBV2 | CASRGGVTGFNTEAFF | TGTGCCAGCCGGGGAGGGGTGACAGGATTTAACACTGAAGCTTTCTTT
. | TRBJ2-7 | . | TRBV3-1 | CASSQTPGRITYEQYF | TGTGCCAGCAGCCAAACCCCGGGACGCATCACCTACGAGCAGTACTTC
. | TRBJ2-7 | many | TRBV18 | CASSPQGAAYEQYF | TGTGCCAGCTCACCTCAGGGAGCCGCCTACGAGCAGTACTTC
. | TRBJ2-1 | . | TRBV9 | CASSAPPGVYNEQFF | TGTGCCAGCAGCGCACCTCCTGGGGTCTACAATGAGCAGTTCTTC
TRBD2 | TRBJ2-1 | . | TRBV5-6 | CASSLRSGRVREQFF | TGTGCCAGCAGCTTGAGGAGCGGGAGAGTGCGCGAGCAGTTCTTC
. | TRBJ2-5 | . | TRBV7-9 | CASRQGPLGSAETQYF | TGTGCCAGCAGACAGGGACCACTTGGGTCGGCAGAGACCCAGTACTTC
. | TRBJ1-5 | few | TRBV7-9 | CASSLTHGGEQPQHF | TGTGCCAGCAGCCTTACCCATGGGGGGGAGCAGCCCCAGCATTTT
TRBD1 | TRBJ2-5 | few | TRBV5-1 | CASSLAYRGSETQYF | TGCGCCAGCAGCTTGGCATACAGGGGCTCAGAGACCCAGTACTTC